This passage covers 24 T cell receptor beta chains from one sample sequenced in a study of monozygotic twins with cystic fibrosis. Profiled with immunoSEQ multiplex PCR; TCRdb holds only in-frame clones, not every one. Of around 33,000 clones in the sample, approximately 80% were seen once. Source material: blood. The receptors shown here come from a girl aged 2 to 10 with cystic fibrosis.

This chain links TRBV18 with TRBJ2-2, with D hard to call. The V end was cut by 2 bases, the J end by 3 bases, with 1 base between. Looked up from germline, CDR1 is KGHSH and CDR2 is LQKENI. This CDR3 is 12 amino acids long. For the CDR3, the DNA is TGTGCCAGCTCACCAGACACCGGGGAGCTGTTTTTT. Its translation: CASSPDTGELFF.

J is TRBJ2-2 and V is TRBV11-1; tentative D call: TRBD1 (6 bases). The V end lost 6 bases, the J end lost 2 bases, and 10 bases lay between the germline ends. This CDR3 region has 14 residues. The V gene's germline CDR1 is SGHAT and CDR2 FQDESV (reference sequence). CDR3 nucleotides: TGTGCCAGCAGGCCAGGGGTTAACACCGGGGAGCTGTTTTTT. It translates to CASRPGVNTGELFF. Looking up the rest from reference TRBV11-1 and TRBJ2-2 gives the full variable domain: EAEVAQSPRYKITEKSQAVAFWCDPISGHATLYWYRQILGQGPELLVQFQDESVVDDSQLPKDRFSAERLKGVDSTLKIQPAELGDSAMYLCASRPGVNTGELFFGEGSRLTVL.

The V gene is TRBV11-2, the J gene TRBJ1-1, with 9 bases aligning to TRBD1. The CDR3 spans 19 residues. Germline assignment: CDR1 SGHAT and CDR2 FQNNGV. Germline trimming cut 0 bases from V and 0 bases from J; bases unmatched to any gene: 11. The CDR3 DNA is TGTGCCAGCAGCTTAGATCGTTGGTGGGACAGGGTTGTGAACACTGAAGCTTTCTTT. This translates into CASSLDRWWDRVVNTEAFF.

This clone was detected a few times. The chain couples TRBV18 to TRBJ2-4; no clear D gene. Trimming left V 5 bases short and J 0 bases short, with 14 bases between. The CDR3 sequence is 16 residues long. Germline values: CDR1 KGHSH, CDR2 LQKENI. The CDR3, as DNA: TGTGCCAGCTCAGCCGACTTGGGGATAGCCAAAAACATTCAGTACTTC. Its translation is CASSADLGIAKNIQYF.

The rearrangement joins TRBV5-6 to TRBJ1-2; D possibly corresponds to TRBD1 (6 bases). V was trimmed by 4 bases and J by 8 bases, leaving 15 bases between them. CDR3 size: 13 residues. The germline V gene encodes CDR1 SGHDT and CDR2 YYEEEE. The DNA for the CDR3 is TGTGCCAGCAGCCGAGCCGGGACAACCGGCTACACCTTC. This gives the protein CASSRAGTTGYTF.

The V gene is TRBV7-8, the J gene TRBJ1-5; 7 nucleotides align to TRBD1. CDR1 and CDR2 (germline): SGHVS, FQNEAQ. J was trimmed by 2 bases and V by 3 bases; bases with no gene match: 7. The CDR3 runs 16 residues. The DNA of the CDR3 is TGTGCCAGCAGCTTGCCCCCCGGGACAGGCAATCAGCCCCAGCATTTT. The encoded protein is CASSLPPGTGNQPQHF.

The table lists this clone with a few counts. The chain links TRBV18 to TRBJ1-1; D gene unclear. The V and J ends lost 1 base and 0 bases respectively, with 9 bases between them. There are 15 residues in the CDR3. Germline V gives CDR1 KGHSH, CDR2 LQKENI. In DNA form, the CDR3 reads TGTGCCAGCTCACCACATGCAAACATGAACACTGAAGCTTTCTTT. Its protein product is CASSPHANMNTEAFF. The complete variable domain, with remaining parts taken from reference TRBV18 and TRBJ1-1, reads NAGVMQNPRHLVRRRGQEARLRCSPMKGHSHVYWYRQLPEEGLKFMVYLQKENIIDESGMPKERFSAEFPKEGPSILRIQQVVRGDSAAYFCASSPHANMNTEAFFGQGTRLTVV.

This chain uses TRBV6-6 with TRBJ1-6; 7 bases agree with TRBD1. CDR3 length equals 14 residues. Trimming took 4 bases from V and 7 from J; bases not matched to a gene: 4. Germline V gene data show CDR1 as MNHNY and CDR2 as SVGAGI (reference sequence). The CDR3 nucleotides are TGTGCCAGCAGTTCCGGGACAGCGAATTCACCCCTCCACTTT. Its translation: CASSSGTANSPLHF.

The chain couples TRBV5-1 to TRBJ1-1; 7 positions agree with TRBD1. This CDR3 has 14 residues. Per the germline V gene, CDR1 is SGHRS and CDR2 is YFSETQ. J lost 3 bases, V lost 4 bases, and 6 bases had no gene match. This chain's CDR3 is CASSVDRPDTEAFF. CDR3 sequence (DNA): TGCGCCAGCAGCGTGGACAGGCCGGACACTGAAGCTTTCTTT.

This chain joins TRBV7-2 and TRBJ2-7; D call uncertain. CDR1 and CDR2 (germline): SGHTA, FQGNSA. CDR3 length: 12 residues. Trimming cost V 5 bases and J 4 bases, with 9 bases left between them. CDR3 sequence reads: CASSRTEYEQYF. CDR3 DNA: TGTGCCAGCAGCAGAACCGAGTACGAGCAGTACTTC.

The rearrangement uses TRBV19 and TRBJ1-2; D may be TRBD1 (5 bases). CDR1 and CDR2 (germline): LNHDA, SQIVND (reference sequence). Trimming pared 3 bases from V and 6 bases from J, leaving 11 bases between. This CDR3 has 13 amino acids. The CDR3 region has the DNA TGTGCCAGTAGTATCTTGGGACCCGATGGCTACACCTTC. Its translation is CASSILGPDGYTF.

The J gene is TRBJ2-5, the V gene TRBV5-1; TRBD2 is a possible D gene (5 bases). There are 14 residues in the CDR3. The V end lost 4 bases, the J end lost 1 base, and 11 bases lay between the germline ends. From germline, CDR1 is SGHRS and CDR2 YFSETQ. DNA for the CDR3: TGCGCCAGCAGCCCGGCGGGCAGCCAAGAGACCCAGTACTTC. Protein: CASSPAGSQETQYF. Combining the CDR3 with reference TRBV5-1 and TRBJ2-5 gives the whole variable domain KAGVTQTPRYLIKTRGQQVTLSCSPISGHRSVSWYQQTPGQGLQFLFEYFSETQRNKGNFPGRFSGRQFSNSRSEMNVSTLELGDSALYLCASSPAGSQETQYFGPGTRLLVL.

This clone is a singleton in its sample. The J gene is TRBJ2-5, the V gene TRBV4-3; TRBD2 matches at 10 bases. Germline CDR1 is LGHNA and CDR2 is YSLEER. There are 18 residues in the CDR3. V was pared by 1 base and J by 5 bases, with 13 bases of the junction left unmatched. CDR3 sequence (DNA): TGCGCCAGCAGCCAAGTTCAGCTAGCGGGGGCGCTAGGGGAGACCCAGTACTTC. Its protein is CASSQVQLAGALGETQYF.

This sequence joins TRBV7-9 and TRBJ2-7, with 7 bases lining up with TRBD1. The trim removed 3 bases at V and 2 bases at J, leaving 4 bases unmatched. CDR3 length: 14 residues. The germline V gene encodes CDR1 SEHNR and CDR2 FQNEAQ (reference sequence). In DNA, the CDR3 is TGTGCCAGCAGCTTGTCGGGACAGACCTACGAGCAGTACTTC. Translation gives CASSLSGQTYEQYF.

The chain couples TRBV5-1 to TRBJ2-7, with 10 bases identical to TRBD1. From germline, CDR1 is SGHRS and CDR2 YFSETQ. The CDR3 covers 14 residues. Trimming removed 6 bases from V and 4 bases from J; junction bases left unmatched: 7. The CDR3 nucleotides read TGCGCCAGCACCATGGACAGGGGGAGTTACGAGCAGTACTTC. Protein: CASTMDRGSYEQYF.

The gene calls are TRBV11-3 and TRBJ2-7; weak D call: TRBD2 (5 bases). The CDR3 has 14 amino acids. Trimming shortened V by 3 bases and J by 1 base, and 10 bases separated the two germline ends. Germline V gene lookup returns CDR1 SGHNT and CDR2 YENEEA. The CDR3 sequence: CASSFKLESYEQYF. CDR3 bases: TGTGCCAGCAGCTTTAAACTAGAATCCTACGAGCAGTACTTC.

This rearrangement joins TRBV27 to TRBJ1-1; D is possibly TRBD1 (6 bases). The CDR3 contains 18 residues. V lost 2 bases and J lost 10, with 29 bases in between. From germline, CDR1 is MNHEY and CDR2 SMNVEV (reference sequence). CDR3: CASSLRPTPDSVRSRAFF. The CDR3 nucleotides are TGTGCCAGCAGTTTACGACCTACCCCGGACAGTGTTAGGTCGCGAGCTTTCTTT.

This rearrangement joins TRBV6-5 to TRBJ1-5; 11 nucleotides agree with TRBD1. CDR3 length: 15 residues. Germline V lookup: CDR1 MNHEY, CDR2 SVGAGI. V gave up 6 bases and J gave up 4 bases; unmatched junction bases: 5. CDR3 loop: CASRRDRGVNQPQHF. CDR3 nucleotide sequence: TGTGCCAGCAGAAGGGACAGGGGGGTAAATCAGCCCCAGCATTTT.

The rearrangement links TRBV5-1 to TRBJ2-7; 9 nucleotides agree with TRBD2. The CDR3 spans 15 residues. Germline-derived CDR1 and CDR2 are SGHRS and YFSETQ. Trimming cost V 4 bases and J 1 base; bases outside gene matches: 6. The CDR3: CASSPLAGRSYEQYF. CDR3 DNA sequence: TGCGCCAGCAGCCCTCTAGCGGGGAGGTCCTACGAGCAGTACTTC. The full variable domain, its missing parts supplied by reference TRBV5-1 and TRBJ2-7, is KAGVTQTPRYLIKTRGQQVTLSCSPISGHRSVSWYQQTPGQGLQFLFEYFSETQRNKGNFPGRFSGRQFSNSRSEMNVSTLELGDSALYLCASSPLAGRSYEQYFGPGTRLTVT.

The gene calls are TRBV9 and TRBJ2-1, with a weak D call TRBD2 (6 bases). V was trimmed by 2 bases and J by 4 bases, leaving 10 bases between them. CDR1 and CDR2 (germline): SGDLS, YYNGEE. This CDR3 region has 14 residues. The CDR3 sequence is CASSVGDLYNEQFF. As DNA, the CDR3 is TGTGCCAGCAGCGTTGGGGACTTGTACAATGAGCAGTTCTTC. Combining the CDR3 with reference TRBV9 and TRBJ2-1 gives the whole variable domain DSGVTQTPKHLITATGQRVTLRCSPRSGDLSVYWYQQSLDQGLQFLIQYYNGEERAKGNILERFSAQQFPDLHSELNLSSLELGDSALYFCASSVGDLYNEQFFGPGTRLTVL.

A few counts support this clone. This chain connects TRBV30 to TRBJ1-1; D remains ambiguous. From germline, CDR1 is GTSNPN and CDR2 SVGIG (reference sequence). The germline V and J ends were trimmed by 0 bases and 3 bases, with 14 bases remaining between them. This CDR3 has 15 amino acids. The CDR3 is CAWSVPDRDYTEAFF. The CDR3 region has the DNA TGTGCCTGGAGTGTCCCGGACCGAGACTACACTGAAGCTTTCTTT. Variable domain in full (rest from reference TRBV30 and TRBJ1-1): SQTIHQWPATLVQPVGSPLSLECTVEGTSNPNLYWYRQAAGRGLQLLFYSVGIGQISSEVPQNLSASRPQDRQFILSSKKLLLSDSGFYLCAWSVPDRDYTEAFFGQGTRLTVV.

V usage is TRBV11-2 and J usage is TRBJ1-2, with D perhaps TRBD1 (5 bases). Between the trimmed V and J ends, which lost 3 bases and 8 bases, there was a span of 13 bases. The length of the CDR3 is 13 residues. Germline V gives CDR1 SGHAT, CDR2 FQNNGV. CDR3 protein: CASSFIGRGGYTF. The CDR3 nucleotides read TGTGCCAGCAGCTTCATTGGGAGGGGAGGCTACACCTTC.

The chain links TRBV6-5 to TRBJ1-2; no reliable D call. The CDR3 is 13 amino acids. From germline, CDR1 is MNHEY and CDR2 SVGAGI. V lost 2 bases to trimming and J lost 8 bases, with 12 bases between them. CDR3 nucleotide sequence: TGTGCCAGCAGTTACAAAACTGGGAGGGGCTACACCTTC. Translating gives CASSYKTGRGYTF.

V gene TRBV25-1 combines with J gene TRBJ1-5, with TRBD1 matching over 8 bases. V lost 3 bases and J lost 5; bases outside the gene matches: 3. There are 14 residues in the CDR3. Germline CDR1 reads MGHDK; CDR2 reads SYGVNS. The CDR3 sequence is CASSDGQGYQPQHF. In nucleotides, the CDR3 is TGTGCCAGCAGTGACGGACAGGGCTATCAGCCCCAGCATTTT.